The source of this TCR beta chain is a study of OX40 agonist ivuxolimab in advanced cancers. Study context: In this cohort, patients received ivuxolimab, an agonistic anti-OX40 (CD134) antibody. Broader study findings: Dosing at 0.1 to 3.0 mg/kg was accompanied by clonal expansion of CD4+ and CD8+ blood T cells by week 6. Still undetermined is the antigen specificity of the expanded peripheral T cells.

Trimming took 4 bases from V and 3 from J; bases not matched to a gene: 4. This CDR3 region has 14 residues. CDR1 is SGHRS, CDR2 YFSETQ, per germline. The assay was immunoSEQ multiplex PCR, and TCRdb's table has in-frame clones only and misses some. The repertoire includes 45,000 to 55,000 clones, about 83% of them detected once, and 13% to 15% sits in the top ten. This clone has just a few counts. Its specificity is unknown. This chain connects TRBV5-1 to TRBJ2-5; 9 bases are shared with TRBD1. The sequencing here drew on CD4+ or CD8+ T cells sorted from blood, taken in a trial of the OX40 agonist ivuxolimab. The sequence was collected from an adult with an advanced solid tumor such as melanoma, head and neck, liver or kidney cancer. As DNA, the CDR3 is TGCGCCAGCAGCGGACAGGGGACTGAAGAGACCCAGTACTTC. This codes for CASSGQGTEETQYF.